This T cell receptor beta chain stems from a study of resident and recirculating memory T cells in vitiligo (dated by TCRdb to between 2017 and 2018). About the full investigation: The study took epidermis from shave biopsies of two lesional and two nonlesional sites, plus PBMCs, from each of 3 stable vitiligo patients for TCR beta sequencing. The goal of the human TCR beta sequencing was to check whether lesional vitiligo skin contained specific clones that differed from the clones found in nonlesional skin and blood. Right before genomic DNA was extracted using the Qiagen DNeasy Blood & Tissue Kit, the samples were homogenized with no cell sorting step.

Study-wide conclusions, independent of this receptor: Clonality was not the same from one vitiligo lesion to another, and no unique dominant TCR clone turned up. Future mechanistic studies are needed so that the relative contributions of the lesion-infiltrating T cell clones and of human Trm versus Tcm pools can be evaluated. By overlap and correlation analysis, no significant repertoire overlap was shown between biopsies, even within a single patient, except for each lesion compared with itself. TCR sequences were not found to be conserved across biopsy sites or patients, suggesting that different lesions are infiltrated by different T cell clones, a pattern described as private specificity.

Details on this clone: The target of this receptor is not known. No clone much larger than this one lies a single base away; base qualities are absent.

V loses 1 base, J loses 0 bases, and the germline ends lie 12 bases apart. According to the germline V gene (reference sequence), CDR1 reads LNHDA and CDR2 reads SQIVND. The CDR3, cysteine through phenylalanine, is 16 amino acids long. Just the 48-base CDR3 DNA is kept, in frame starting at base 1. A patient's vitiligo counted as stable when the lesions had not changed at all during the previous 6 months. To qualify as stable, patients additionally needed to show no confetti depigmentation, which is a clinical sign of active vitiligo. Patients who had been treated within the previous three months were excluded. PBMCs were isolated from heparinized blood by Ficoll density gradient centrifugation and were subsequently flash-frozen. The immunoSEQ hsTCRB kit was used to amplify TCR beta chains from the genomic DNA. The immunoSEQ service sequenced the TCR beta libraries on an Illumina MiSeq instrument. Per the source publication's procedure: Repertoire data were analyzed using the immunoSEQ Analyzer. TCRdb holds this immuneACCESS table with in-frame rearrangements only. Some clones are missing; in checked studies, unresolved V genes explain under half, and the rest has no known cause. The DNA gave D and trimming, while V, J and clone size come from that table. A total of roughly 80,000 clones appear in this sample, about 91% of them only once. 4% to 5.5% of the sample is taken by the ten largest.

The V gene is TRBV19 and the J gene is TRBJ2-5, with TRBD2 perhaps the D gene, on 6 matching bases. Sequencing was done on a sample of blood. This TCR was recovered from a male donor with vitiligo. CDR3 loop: CASSIGGDSYQETQYF. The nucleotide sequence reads TGTGCCAGTAGTATAGGGGGGGATTCGTACCAAGAGACCCAGTACTTC.